This T cell receptor (beta chain) was obtained from a study of a mutant IDH1 vaccine in newly diagnosed glioma. With regard to this clone: Its specificity is unknown.

Profiling relied on immunoSEQ multiplex PCR, and the TCRdb table lists in-frame clones only, not all of them. This table has tens of thousands of clones, about 90% appearing once. The CDR3 is 16 amino acids. CDR1 and CDR2 from the germline V gene are LGHNA and YSLEER. V was clipped by 1 base and J by 0 bases, with 11 bases between them. Time point noted: week 11, during vaccination. The content of each vaccine dose was 300 ug of mutant IDH1 20-mer peptide, and topical imiquimod accompanied it. This clonotype originated in a woman in her thirties or forties with glioma. The gene calls are TRBV4-3 and TRBJ2-3; a possible D gene is TRBD2 (6 bases). The starting material was PBMCs, obtained from a glioma patient whose treatment included an IDH1 peptide vaccine. The CDR3 region is CASSQGPGGSTDTQYF. CDR3 coding DNA: TGCGCCAGCAGCCAAGGTCCCGGGGGTAGCACAGATACGCAGTATTTT.